This TCR gamma chain was recorded in a study of intestinal T cells in coeliac disease (dated by TCRdb to the early 2020s). Background for the entire study: Coeliac patients were much younger than controls, with mean ages of around 15 versus 50 years in the TRG cohort. The TCR-delta (TRD) cohort comprised duodenal biopsies from roughly ten coeliac disease patients and roughly ten non-coeliac controls. Duodenal biopsies from 35 or so coeliac disease patients and 21 non-coeliac controls were included in a second, larger TCR-gamma (TRG) cohort. General findings and caveats noted by the study authors: TRG clustering correctly classified most of the 54 biopsies (about 94%), with a reported leave-one-out accuracy of around 90%. There was no way to tell repeated CDR3 amino acid sequences apart from PCR duplicates. FFPE-derived DNA was found to be relatively degraded, and loss of a proportion of TCR sequences in each sample was likely caused by this degradation. TRD kmer-based clustering correctly classified all 20 or so biopsies in training, with a reported leave-one-out accuracy of about 91%. A significant age difference was observed between coeliac and control groups, although significant classification was not yielded by an age-split analysis.

As to this clone: This clone's antigen is unknown. There are no base qualities to consult, and no much larger clone falls within one base.

For each case, genomic DNA was isolated from ten 5-um FFPE scrolls with the QIAamp DNA FFPE tissue kit. Classification of coeliac disease based on the TCR repertoire was tested using fully anonymised formalin-fixed paraffin-embedded duodenal biopsies that were surplus to diagnostic needs. Taken from cysteine to phenylalanine, the CDR3 has 12 residues. This entry keeps only the CDR3 DNA: 36 bases, framed from base 1. Ends trimmed: V by 11 bases, J by 9 bases; bases unmatched to a gene: 14. Library preparation employed multiplex PCR. Instrument on record: Ion Torrent PGM. TRG repertoires were amplified from around 0.2 ug of biopsy DNA using the LymphoTrack kit, whose primers carry Illumina adapters. After purification with AMPure XP beads and quantification on a 2100 Bioanalyzer, the TRG amplicons were pooled in equimolar amounts. TRG libraries were sequenced on an Ion PGM instrument. Turning to the authors' computational methods: FastX discarded any read in which over 10% of nucleotides had a quality score below the third quartile for that patient. Reads were aligned with IMGT/HighV-QUEST to assign V, D and J genes, identify CDR3 regions and assess functionality. Sequences were converted to amino acids, and every sequence predicted to be non-functional was removed. CDR3s were split into kmers with and without positional annotation, PCA was performed on kmer frequencies, and samples were clustered using all 1023 combinations of PCs 1-10. Leave-one-out cross-validation was used to validate the classification, with parameters re-optimised on the remaining samples in each round. Shannon diversity was calculated using the vegan R package from repeated random subsamples equal to the lowest read count. Identical DNA sequences were merged into single rows after TCRdb reprocessed the public reads with CATT. These V and J calls derive from TCRdb rather than the authors' analysis. Within this sample are about 990 gamma-chain clones, with around 42% of them counted one time only. The top ten constitute roughly a sixth of the sample.

The sequence links TRGV10 to TRGJ1 or TRGJ2. TRGV10 is treated as an ORF (open reading frame) with a function not yet certain. The origin of this receptor is a human donor with celiac disease. The sequencing input was a duodenal biopsy. The CDR3 has the sequence CAAMTLRTKKLF. The DNA sequence follows: TGTGCTGCGATGACACTACGTACTAAGAAACTCTTT.